The T cell receptor beta chain described here comes from a study of T-cell memory formation after mild COVID-19. Study outcomes and limitations: Cross-reactive memory apparently joined, as some responding clones appeared in pre-infection memory.

After 5'RACE with constant-segment primers, TCR alpha and TCR beta cDNA libraries carrying sample barcodes and UMIs were obtained. TCRdb re-analysed the 5' RACE reads in MiXCR, keeping a single row per CDR3 protein. The profile covers about half a million distinct CDR3 sequences, with 15% to 20% appearing a single time and around an eighth taken by the ten largest. A few counts support this clonotype. The antigen is undetermined. Germline assignment: CDR1 SEHNR and CDR2 FQNEAQ (reference sequence). Trimming removed 1 base at V and 1 base at J, with 7 bases between. The CDR3 is made up of 15 amino acids.

The receptor comes from an adult woman who had mild COVID-19 (a few samples of this study predate the infection). Cell type and time point are not known. The chain uses TRBV7-9 and TRBJ2-2; D gene ambiguous. Material: PBMCs or a T cell subset sorted from them (not recorded which). The CDR3 DNA sequence: TGTGCCAGCAGCTTAGTCGAGGTGAACACCGGGGAGCTGTTTTTT. Encoded protein: CASSLVEVNTGELFF.